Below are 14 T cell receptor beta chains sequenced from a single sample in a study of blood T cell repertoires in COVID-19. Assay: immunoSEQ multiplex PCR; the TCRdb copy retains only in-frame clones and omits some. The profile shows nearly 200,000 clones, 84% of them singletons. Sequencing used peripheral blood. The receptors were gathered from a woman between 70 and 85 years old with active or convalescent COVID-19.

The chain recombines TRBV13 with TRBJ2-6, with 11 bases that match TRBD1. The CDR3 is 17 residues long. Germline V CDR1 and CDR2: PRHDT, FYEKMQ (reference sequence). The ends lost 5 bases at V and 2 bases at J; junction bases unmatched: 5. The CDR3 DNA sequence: TGTGCCAGCAGCCAGGACAGGGGGCGAGCTGGGGCCAACGTCCTGACTTTC. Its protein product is CASSQDRGRAGANVLTF.

Written as DNA, the CDR3 is TGTGCCAGCAGCGTCGCGGGGGGATTCAGGGGTTCCTACAATGAGCAGTTCTTC. It translates to CASSVAGGFRGSYNEQFF. The genes are TRBV9 and TRBJ2-1; 8 positions match TRBD2. Per the germline V gene, CDR1 is SGDLS and CDR2 is YYNGEE. J gave up 1 base and V 2 bases, and 11 bases lay outside the gene matches. The CDR3 covers 18 residues.

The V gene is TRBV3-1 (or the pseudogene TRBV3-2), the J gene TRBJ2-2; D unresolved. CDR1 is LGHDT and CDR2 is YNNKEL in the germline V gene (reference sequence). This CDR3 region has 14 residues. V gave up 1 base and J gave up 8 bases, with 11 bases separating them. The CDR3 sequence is CASSQVVPIGELFF. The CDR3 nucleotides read TGTGCCAGCAGCCAAGTAGTCCCAATTGGGGAGCTGTTTTTT.

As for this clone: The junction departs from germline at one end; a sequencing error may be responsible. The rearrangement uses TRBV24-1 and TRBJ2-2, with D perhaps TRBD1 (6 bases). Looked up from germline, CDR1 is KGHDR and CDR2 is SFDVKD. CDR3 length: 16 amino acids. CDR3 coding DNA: TGTGCCACCAGCGATTCAGGCAGGGGAAACACCGGGGAGCTGTTTTTT. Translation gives CATSDSGRGNTGELFF.

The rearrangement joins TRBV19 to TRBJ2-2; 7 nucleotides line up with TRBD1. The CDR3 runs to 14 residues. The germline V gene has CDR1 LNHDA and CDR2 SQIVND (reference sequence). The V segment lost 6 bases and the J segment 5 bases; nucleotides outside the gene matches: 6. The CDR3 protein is CASRRGRATGELFF. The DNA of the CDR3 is TGTGCCAGTAGGAGGGGGCGAGCTACCGGGGAGCTGTTTTTT.

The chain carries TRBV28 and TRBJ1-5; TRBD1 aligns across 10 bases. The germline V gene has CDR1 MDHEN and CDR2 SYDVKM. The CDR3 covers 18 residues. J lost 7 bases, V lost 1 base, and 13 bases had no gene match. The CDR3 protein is CASSLSPGQGIPGQPQHF. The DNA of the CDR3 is TGTGCCAGCAGTTTATCCCCGGGACAGGGGATCCCTGGGCAGCCCCAGCATTTT.

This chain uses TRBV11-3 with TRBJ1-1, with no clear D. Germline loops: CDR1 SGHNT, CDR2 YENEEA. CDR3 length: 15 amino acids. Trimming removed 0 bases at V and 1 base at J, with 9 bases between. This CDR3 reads CASSLDSGSNTEAFF. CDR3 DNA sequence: TGTGCCAGCAGCTTAGATTCGGGATCGAACACTGAAGCTTTCTTT.

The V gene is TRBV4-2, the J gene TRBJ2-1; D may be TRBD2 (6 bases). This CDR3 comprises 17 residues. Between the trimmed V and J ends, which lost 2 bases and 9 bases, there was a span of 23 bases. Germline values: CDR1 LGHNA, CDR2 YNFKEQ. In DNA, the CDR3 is TGTGCCAGCAGCCAATCACGGGTGTCTAGCGCTTACGGTGAGCAGTTCTTC. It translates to CASSQSRVSSAYGEQFF.

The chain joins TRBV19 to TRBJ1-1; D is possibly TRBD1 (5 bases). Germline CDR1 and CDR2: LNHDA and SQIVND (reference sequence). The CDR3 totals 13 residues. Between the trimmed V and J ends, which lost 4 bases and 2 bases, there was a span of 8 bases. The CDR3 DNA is TGTGCCAGTAGTACCGGACATAACACTGAAGCTTTCTTT. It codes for CASSTGHNTEAFF.

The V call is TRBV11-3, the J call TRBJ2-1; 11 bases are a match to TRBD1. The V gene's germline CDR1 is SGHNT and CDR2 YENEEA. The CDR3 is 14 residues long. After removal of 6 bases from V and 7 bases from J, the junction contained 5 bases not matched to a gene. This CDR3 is CASRKGTGGNEQFF. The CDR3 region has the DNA TGTGCCAGCAGGAAGGGGACAGGGGGAAATGAGCAGTTCTTC.

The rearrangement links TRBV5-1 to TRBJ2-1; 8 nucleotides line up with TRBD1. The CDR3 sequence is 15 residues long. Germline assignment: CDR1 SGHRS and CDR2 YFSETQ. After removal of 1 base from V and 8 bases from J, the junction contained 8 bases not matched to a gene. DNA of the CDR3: TGCGCCAGCAGCTTGATTCAGGGGGCGCGGGATGAGCAGTTCTTC. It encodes CASSLIQGARDEQFF.

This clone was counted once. CDR3 coding DNA: TGTGCCAGCAGTTCGACTAGCGGGGACTACAATGAGCAGTTCTTC. It translates to CASSSTSGDYNEQFF. The V call is TRBV2, the J call TRBJ2-1; 11 bases agree with TRBD2. Germline values: CDR1 SNHLY, CDR2 FYNNEI. The CDR3 is 15 residues long. After removal of 5 bases from V and 3 bases from J, the junction contained 3 bases not matched to a gene.

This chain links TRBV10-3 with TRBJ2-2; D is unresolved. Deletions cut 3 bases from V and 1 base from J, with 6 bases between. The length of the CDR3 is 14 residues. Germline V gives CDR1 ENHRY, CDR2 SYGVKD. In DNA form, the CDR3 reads TGTGCCATCAGTGACAGGATGAACACCGGGGAGCTGTTTTTT. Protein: CAISDRMNTGELFF.

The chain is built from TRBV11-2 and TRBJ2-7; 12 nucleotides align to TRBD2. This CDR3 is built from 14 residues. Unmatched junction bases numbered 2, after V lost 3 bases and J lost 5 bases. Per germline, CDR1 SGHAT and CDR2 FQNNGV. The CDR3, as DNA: TGTGCCAGCAGCTTGACTAGCGGGAGAGACGAGCAGTACTTC. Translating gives CASSLTSGRDEQYF.